This T cell receptor (beta chain) was found in a study of cytomegalovirus exposure and HLA in healthy donors. Looking at the study overall: It was reported in a later analysis that the same platform had been used for the 100 to 150 validation repertoires as for the 666 first-cohort repertoires. Whole-study results and caveats: Among TCR sequences, most were rare, though some public TCRs appeared in many donors.

The CDR3 runs 13 residues. Germline-derived CDR1 and CDR2 are WNHNN and SYGVQD (reference sequence). Trimming stripped 2 bases from V and 2 bases from J, with 6 bases between. Points on this clone: Its specificity is unknown.

Sequencing used immunoSEQ multiplex PCR; TCRdb keeps in-frame clones, though not all of them. The sample includes 90,000 to 120,000 clones, around 85% of them seen just once. This TCR derives from a woman aged 18-29 years in good health and CMV-seronegative. This chain joins TRBV10-1 and TRBJ1-2; a weak D match, TRBD1 (5 bases). Sequenced sample: PBMCs. CDR3 protein: CASSEKGNYGYTF. For the CDR3, the DNA is TGCGCCAGCAGTGAGAAGGGGAACTATGGCTACACCTTC.